This TCR beta chain was retrieved from a study of blood T cells in healthy people across ages. Study conclusions and caveats: Naive T cell percentage showed a strong correlation with the diversity of TCR beta.

To note about this clonotype: Its antigen is currently unknown.

A sample-barcoded 5' primer and a J-beta primer mix were used in a second PCR of roughly 7 to 12 cycles. Each cDNA molecule received a tag from a template-switch adaptor that had 12 random nucleotides. TCRdb passed the 5' RACE reads through MiXCR, listing each CDR3 protein once. The sample holds around 1,700,000 distinct CDR3 sequences, 28% seen once. The germline gives CDR1 LGHDT, CDR2 YNNKEL (reference sequence). Trimming cost V 2 bases and J 0 bases; bases outside gene matches: 4. This CDR3 spans 15 amino acids. This sequence originates from a woman aged 30 to 39 in good health. Specimen: blood. The rearrangement joins TRBV3-1 to TRBJ2-7, with 7 nucleotides matching TRBD1. In DNA form, the CDR3 reads TGTGCCAGCAGCCAATCGACAGGGAGCTCCTACGAGCAGTACTTC. The encoded protein is CASSQSTGSSYEQYF.